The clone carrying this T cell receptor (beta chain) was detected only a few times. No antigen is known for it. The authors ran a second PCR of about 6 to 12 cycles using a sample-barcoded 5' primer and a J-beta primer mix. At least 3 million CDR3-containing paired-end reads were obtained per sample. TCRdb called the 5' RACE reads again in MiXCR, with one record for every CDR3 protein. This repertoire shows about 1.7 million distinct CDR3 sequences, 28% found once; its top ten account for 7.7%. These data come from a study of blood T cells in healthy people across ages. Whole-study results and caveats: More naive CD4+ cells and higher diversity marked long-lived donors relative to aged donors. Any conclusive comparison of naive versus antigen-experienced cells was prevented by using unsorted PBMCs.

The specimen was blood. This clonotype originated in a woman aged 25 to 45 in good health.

The CDR3 loop reads CSARVPGAFRTEAFF. The CDR3 coding sequence is TGCAGTGCTAGAGTCCCGGGGGCGTTTAGGACTGAAGCTTTCTTT. The V gene is TRBV20-1, the J gene TRBJ1-1; perhaps TRBD1 as D (6 bases). The germline gives CDR1 DFQATT, CDR2 SNEGSKA (reference sequence). V shed 1 base and J shed 5 bases, with 17 bases lying between them. The CDR3 is 15 amino acids.